This TCR beta chain was sequenced during a study of blood T cell repertoires in COVID-19. The CDR3 is made up of 15 amino acids. With V trimmed by 10 bases and J by 6 bases, 14 bases remained unmatched. Per the germline V gene, CDR1 is LNHDA and CDR2 is SQIVND (reference sequence). Profiling relied on immunoSEQ multiplex PCR, and the TCRdb table lists in-frame clones only, not all of them. The sample consists of 300,000 to 450,000 clones, about 89% of them appearing once. The V call is TRBV19, the J call TRBJ2-1; 8 nucleotides align to TRBD2. The sample was PBMCs or T cells enriched from blood (not recorded which). This TCR was sampled from a man aged 30 to 45 who had recovered from COVID-19. CDR3 in DNA: TGTGCCACCTCGCCCTCGGGGGGGCTCGGCAATGAGCAGTTCTTC. This codes for CATSPSGGLGNEQFF.